This TCR beta chain emerged from a study of cytomegalovirus exposure and HLA in healthy donors. The overall study: Unique TCR beta sequences numbering about 100 million came from approximately 180 million T cells in an earlier analysis. As released early, the data held 65 million to 90 million unique TCRs from HLA-typed donors. Whole-study results and caveats: Cytomegalovirus-associated TCR beta chains were listed, numbering approximately 150. An observed cluster of highly shared sequence variants was recorded as a likely sequencing artifact.

V was cut by 4 bases and J by 7 bases, with 17 bases left in between. The CDR3 is made up of 14 amino acids. CDR1 is SGHRS and CDR2 is YFSETQ in the germline V gene. The PCR employed 60 Vbeta primers together with 13 Jbeta primers. Some clones are missing from TCRdb's copy, which holds only in-frame ones; the method was immunoSEQ multiplex PCR. The sample lists 170,000 or so clones, around four fifths occurring once. A remark on this clone: Its antigen is as yet unknown.

Material for sequencing was PBMCs. The chain uses TRBV5-1 and TRBJ1-2; D is possibly TRBD1 (5 bases). The receptor's source is a girl aged 5-17 years in good health and CMV-seropositive. This chain's CDR3 is CASSRGEGSLGYTF. The CDR3 bases are TGCGCCAGCAGCCGGGGGGAGGGCTCCCTTGGCTACACCTTC.